This T cell receptor beta chain was recorded in a study of blood T cell repertoires in COVID-19. Study summary: T cells, B-cell-depleted T cells, or PBMCs supplied cDNA or gDNA.

The CDR3 loop spans 15 amino acids. Germline V gene sequence: CDR1 ENHRY, CDR2 SYGVKD. Losses at the gene ends were 3 bases for V and 4 bases for J; bases not matched to a gene: 9. Per the original data handling: Amplification with reference gene primers provided the estimates of nucleated cell counts. Sequencing was performed with immunoSEQ multiplex PCR; in TCRdb, only in-frame clones are kept and a portion is missing. The DNA gave D and trimming, while V, J and clone size come from that table. The sample lists about 210,000 clones; approximately 82% were seen once. Source material: peripheral blood. The TCR sequence derives from a woman aged 45-65 years with acute or convalescent COVID-19. The rearrangement links TRBV10-3 to TRBJ2-7; TRBD2 aligns across 7 bases. The DNA for the CDR3 is TGTGCCATCAGTGATCCGGGGGGACTCCTTTACGAGCAGTACTTC. Its translation: CAISDPGGLLYEQYF.